The 11 T cell receptor beta chains below all came from one sample that was sequenced in a study of OX40 agonist ivuxolimab in advanced cancers. Some clones are missing from TCRdb's copy, which holds only in-frame ones; the method was immunoSEQ multiplex PCR. Among about 95,000 clones, under 85% were seen once, and the ten largest hold 3.5% to 4%. The material sequenced was CD4+ or CD8+ T cells sorted from blood, taken in a trial of the OX40 agonist ivuxolimab. The receptors were sampled from an adult with an advanced solid tumor such as melanoma, head and neck, liver or kidney cancer.

The chain combines TRBV7-9 with TRBJ2-2; 10 bases map to TRBD1. Germline lookup yields CDR1 SEHNR and CDR2 FQNEAQ (reference sequence). The CDR3 totals 17 residues. V shed 4 bases and J 2 bases; nucleotides not matched to a gene: 7. The CDR3 DNA sequence: TGTGCCAGCAGCTCCCGAGGGACAGGGGCCAACACCGGGGAGCTGTTTTTT. It codes for CASSSRGTGANTGELFF.

This chain uses TRBV27 with TRBJ2-7; tentatively, D is TRBD1 or TRBD2 (5 bases each). V lost 5 bases, J lost 5 bases, and 22 bases lay in between. CDR1 is MNHEY and CDR2 is SMNVEV in the germline V gene (reference sequence). The CDR3 sequence is 16 residues long. The CDR3 sequence: CASSVFDGAYIHEQYF. CDR3 sequence (DNA): TGTGCCAGCAGTGTGTTCGACGGGGCCTATATCCACGAGCAGTACTTC.

This clone has a handful of counts. The chain combines TRBV5-4 with TRBJ1-4; TRBD1 agrees at 8 bases. Unmatched junction bases numbered 4, after V lost 3 bases and J lost 6 bases. Germline lookup yields CDR1 SGHNT and CDR2 YYREEE (reference sequence). This CDR3 comprises 14 residues. The DNA for the CDR3 is TGTGCCAGCAGCTCGACAGGGGCGGATGAAAAACTGTTTTTT. Translating it yields CASSSTGADEKLFF. Supplemented by reference TRBV5-4 and TRBJ1-4, the full variable domain reads ETGVTQSPTHLIKTRGQQVTLRCSSQSGHNTVSWYQQALGQGPQFIFQYYREEENGRGNFPPRFSGLQFPNYSSELNVNALELDDSALYLCASSSTGADEKLFFGSGTQLSVL.

The chain uses TRBV5-8 and TRBJ1-2, with TRBD1 identical over 7 bases. The CDR3 is 16 residues long. V shed 1 base and J 4 bases; nucleotides not matched to a gene: 10. CDR1 is SGHTS and CDR2 is YDEGEE in the germline V gene. The CDR3 coding sequence is TGTGCCAGCAGCTTGATTCCAGGACAGGCCCTCTATGGCTACACCTTC. Translating gives CASSLIPGQALYGYTF. Supplemented by reference TRBV5-8 and TRBJ1-2, the full variable domain reads EAGVTQSPTHLIKTRGQQATLRCSPISGHTSVYWYQQALGLGLQFLLWYDEGEERNRGNFPPRFSGRQFPNYSSELNVNALELEDSALYLCASSLIPGQALYGYTFGSGTRLTVV.

This clone was seen a few times. The chain has TRBV11-2 and TRBJ1-1; D unresolved. Germline V gene sequence: CDR1 SGHAT, CDR2 FQNNGV. The germline V and J ends were trimmed by 1 base and 0 bases, with 3 bases remaining between them. The CDR3 has 13 residues. Written as DNA, the CDR3 is TGTGCCAGCAGCTTAGGGGTGAACACTGAAGCTTTCTTT. It codes for CASSLGVNTEAFF.

The chain combines TRBV7-6 with TRBJ2-1; 8 bases are shared with TRBD2. The germline V gene has CDR1 SGHVS and CDR2 FNYEAQ. V gave up 2 bases and J gave up 7 bases; unmatched junction bases: 4. CDR3 length: 14 amino acids. This CDR3 is CASSLWTSSNEQFF. CDR3 nucleotides: TGTGCCAGCAGCTTATGGACTAGCTCGAATGAGCAGTTCTTC.

The rearrangement uses TRBV19 and TRBJ2-7; D perhaps matches TRBD1 (5 bases). Trimming took 2 bases from V and 5 from J, leaving 10 bases between them. The CDR3 contains 13 residues. Germline loops: CDR1 LNHDA, CDR2 SQIVND (reference sequence). The CDR3 region is CASSIREGDEQYF. For the CDR3, the DNA is TGTGCCAGTAGTATAAGGGAAGGGGACGAGCAGTACTTC.

The gene calls are TRBV5-1 and TRBJ2-2; 7 bases fit TRBD1. The CDR3 has 15 amino acids. Germline V gives CDR1 SGHRS, CDR2 YFSETQ. V was clipped by 0 bases and J by 5 bases; unmatched bases: 4. The CDR3: CASSLGQGWTGELFF. CDR3 nucleotides: TGCGCCAGCAGCTTGGGACAGGGATGGACCGGGGAGCTGTTTTTT.

CDR3 in amino acids: CASSQDKVRYTGELFF. CDR3 coding DNA: TGCGCCAGCAGCCAAGACAAGGTTCGGTACACCGGGGAGCTGTTTTTT. The J gene is TRBJ2-2, the V gene TRBV4-3; the D is unclear. Trimming shortened V by 0 bases and J by 3 bases, and 11 bases separated the two germline ends. The CDR3 contains 16 residues. Germline V gene data show CDR1 as LGHNA and CDR2 as YSLEER.

The genes are TRBV10-3 and TRBJ2-7; D is undetermined. From germline, CDR1 is ENHRY and CDR2 SYGVKD. The CDR3 has 13 amino acids. V was clipped by 6 bases and J by 4 bases, with 13 bases between them. CDR3 bases: TGTGCCATCAGAGGGCGTCTTGGATACGAGCAGTACTTC. Its protein is CAIRGRLGYEQYF.

The V gene is TRBV28, the J gene TRBJ2-3; unclear D gene. V was clipped by 2 bases and J by 1 base, with 7 bases between them. This CDR3 is built from 14 residues. CDR1 and CDR2 (germline): MDHEN, SYDVKM. The CDR3 reads CASSLIPRTDTQYF. The CDR3 coding sequence is TGTGCCAGCAGTTTAATCCCGCGCACAGATACGCAGTATTTT.